Listed below are T cell receptor beta chains from one sample, sequenced in a study of control samples from healthy donors and cancer patients. This table comes from immunoSEQ multiplex PCR, and its TCRdb copy is limited to in-frame clones, with some not included. The sample holds approximately 130,000 clones, around nine tenths seen once. Sequenced input: blood. These receptors all come from a man aged 25-40 years in good health. The CDR3 runs from the conserved cysteine through the conserved F or W. The D gene is left open where the match is weak. The listing skips clone size in some rows; elsewhere it reads once, few, many or a size class.

d_call	clone_size	j_call	v_call	cdr3_nt	cdr3_aa
NA	NA	TRBJ1-4	TRBV27	TGTGCCAGCAGTCTGACTCGACAAGAAAAACTGTTTTTT	CASSLTRQEKLFF
TRBD1	few	TRBJ1-2	TRBV20-1	TGCAGTGCGGACAGGCGCCAGGGCTACACCTTC	CSADRRQGYTF
NA	NA	TRBJ1-5	TRBV2	TGTGCCAGCAGTAAGACTGGGAGCAATCAGCCCCAGCATTTT	CASSKTGSNQPQHF
TRBD1	NA	TRBJ1-6	TRBV5-5	TGTGCCAGCAGCATCCACGGACAGGGGGCTGTGTCACCCCTCCACTTT	CASSIHGQGAVSPLHF
NA	few	TRBJ1-1	TRBV12-3/TRBV12-4	TGTGCCAGCAGTTTTGGGGATAACACTGAAGCTTTCTTT	CASSFGDNTEAFF
TRBD2	NA	TRBJ2-1	TRBV7-8	TGTGCCAGCAGCTTAGCTGGGGGACTCCAGCGGGGGGATGAGCAGTTCTTC	CASSLAGGLQRGDEQFF
TRBD1	NA	TRBJ2-2	TRBV5-1	TGCGCCAGCAGTAGGACAGGGTCGAACACCGGGGAGCTGTTTTTT	CASSRTGSNTGELFF
TRBD2	NA	TRBJ2-5	TRBV5-4	TGTGCCAGCAGCTTGGGACTAGCGGGGATACAAGAGACCCAGTACTTC	CASSLGLAGIQETQYF
NA	NA	TRBJ1-5	TRBV12-3/TRBV12-4	TGTGCCAGCAGTCCCCCCCCGGGTCAGCCCCAGCATTTT	CASSPPPGQPQHF
TRBD2	NA	TRBJ2-3	TRBV5-1	TGCGCCAGCAGCCAGAGGTCTAGCGGGGGCACAGATACGCAGTATTTT	CASSQRSSGGTDTQYF
TRBD1	NA	TRBJ1-6	TRBV25-1	TGTGCCAGCCGAGAGACAGGGTTCGCTACTAGGTCACCCCTCCACTTT	CASRETGFATRSPLHF
NA	NA	TRBJ1-2	TRBV10-2	TGCGCCAGCAGTGACCCTGACAGCGTTCGCTATGGCTACACCTTC	CASSDPDSVRYGYTF
TRBD1	NA	TRBJ1-5	TRBV18	TGTGCCAGCTCACTTTCCCGGGACAGGGCTTCTCAGCCCCAGCATTTT	CASSLSRDRASQPQHF